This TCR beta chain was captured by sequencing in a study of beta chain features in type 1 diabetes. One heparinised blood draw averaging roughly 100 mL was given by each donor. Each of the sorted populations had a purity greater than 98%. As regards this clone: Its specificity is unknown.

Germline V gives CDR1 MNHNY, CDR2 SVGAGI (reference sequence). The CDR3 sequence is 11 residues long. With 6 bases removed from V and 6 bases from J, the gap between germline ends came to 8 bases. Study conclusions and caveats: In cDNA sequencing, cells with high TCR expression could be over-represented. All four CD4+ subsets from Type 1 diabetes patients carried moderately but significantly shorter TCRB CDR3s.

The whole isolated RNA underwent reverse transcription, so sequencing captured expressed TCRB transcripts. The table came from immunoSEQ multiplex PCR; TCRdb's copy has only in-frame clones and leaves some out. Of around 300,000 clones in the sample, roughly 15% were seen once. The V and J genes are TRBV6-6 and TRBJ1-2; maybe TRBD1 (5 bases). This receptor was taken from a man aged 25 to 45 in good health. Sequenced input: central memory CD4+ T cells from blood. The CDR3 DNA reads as TGTGCCAGCAGCGTAGGGGATGGCTACACCTTC. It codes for CASSVGDGYTF.